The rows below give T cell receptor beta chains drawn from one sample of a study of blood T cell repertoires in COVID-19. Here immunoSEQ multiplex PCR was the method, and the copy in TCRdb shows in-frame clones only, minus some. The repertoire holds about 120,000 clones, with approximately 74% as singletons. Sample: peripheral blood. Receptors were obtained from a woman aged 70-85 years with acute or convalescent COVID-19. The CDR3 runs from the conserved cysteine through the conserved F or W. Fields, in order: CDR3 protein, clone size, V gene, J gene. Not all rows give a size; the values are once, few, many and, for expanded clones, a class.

CASSDSAGQGLQKLFF,NA,TRBV6-4,TRBJ1-4
CASSPPGTGMAGNTIYF,NA,TRBV18,TRBJ1-3
CASSPPAGGSDGYTF,NA,TRBV18,TRBJ1-2
CSASMAVDEQFF,once,TRBV20-1,TRBJ2-1
CASSQEYPGGQETQYF,NA,TRBV4-1,TRBJ2-5
CAWRLTGDYNEQFF,NA,TRBV30,TRBJ2-1
CASSLGRRRSGKLIDEQFF,few,TRBV7-8,TRBJ2-1
CASRGELNSPLHF,NA,TRBV5-5,TRBJ1-6
CASSKNYGYTF,NA,TRBV5-6,TRBJ1-2
CASSGTSGRNEQFF,once,TRBV9,TRBJ2-1
CASIGAGSNNEKLFF,once,TRBV28,TRBJ1-4
CASSRQGQANEKLFF,NA,TRBV13,TRBJ1-4
CASSTGAGSPSGEQFF,NA,TRBV7-9,TRBJ2-1
CASSLRQTGSNQPQHF,once,TRBV27,TRBJ1-5
CASSNTGYSYEQYF,NA,TRBV19,TRBJ2-7
CASSSLAGAADTQYF,NA,TRBV7-3,TRBJ2-3
CASSLAGEGEQYF,NA,TRBV7-9,TRBJ2-7
CASSLEPSGRGRADTQYF,NA,TRBV6-6,TRBJ2-3
CASSPGSGRPYNEQFF,few,TRBV19,TRBJ2-1
CASSSVNTDTQYF,NA,TRBV27,TRBJ2-3
CASSLAGGDNEQFF,NA,TRBV7-3,TRBJ2-1
CASSLTVNQPQHF,NA,TRBV2,TRBJ1-5
CAWRPGSYEQYF,few,TRBV30,TRBJ2-7
CASSIGTGTGGSEQYF,NA,TRBV19,TRBJ2-7
CASSLDFSPNYGYTF,NA,TRBV11-2,TRBJ1-2
CASSYSRPGVDTQYF,NA,TRBV6-6,TRBJ2-3
CASRQDRNYGYTF,NA,TRBV28,TRBJ1-2
CASSPGGFETQYF,NA,TRBV12-3/TRBV12-4,TRBJ2-5
CASSVLAAAAPNEKLFF,NA,TRBV7-8,TRBJ1-4
CASSLLASGLYEQYF,NA,TRBV5-1,TRBJ2-7
CASSYTYSNEQFF,NA,TRBV5-4,TRBJ2-1
CASSLGSVMNTEAFF,NA,TRBV7-9,TRBJ1-1
CASSFDRGMSQPQHF,NA,TRBV19,TRBJ1-5
CASSPTGSNTEAFF,NA,TRBV5-1,TRBJ1-1
CASSAGVYYEQYF,NA,TRBV6-5,TRBJ2-7
CASSETWTGREQYF,NA,TRBV6-1,TRBJ2-7
CASSRQNTEAFF,NA,TRBV7-9,TRBJ1-1
CASNGQGARVFF,few,TRBV28,TRBJ1-4
CASRPRGGALFNTEAFF,NA,TRBV19,TRBJ1-1
CSAIDRGRGTEAFF,few,TRBV20-1,TRBJ1-1
CATGQGGYEQYF,NA,TRBV6-5,TRBJ2-7
CSATGQGHGYTF,NA,TRBV29-1,TRBJ1-2
CASSPRASYNSPLHF,NA,TRBV5-1,TRBJ1-6
CATSGLTSGRVEFF,once,TRBV15,TRBJ2-1
CASSLGGQNYGYTF,NA,TRBV7-9,TRBJ1-2
CASSSTPTGRLPYEQYF,few,TRBV5-5,TRBJ2-7
CASSLVSAGGLNEQFF,NA,TRBV7-2,TRBJ2-1
CASSHRANTEAFF,NA,TRBV10-1,TRBJ1-1
CASSEAGTSTDTQYF,NA,TRBV18,TRBJ2-3